This TCR beta chain was documented in a study of blood T cells in healthy people across ages. This clonotype has a handful of counts. The target antigen is unknown. From germline, CDR1 is SGHRS and CDR2 YFSETQ. This CDR3 contains 15 residues. Losses at the gene ends were 4 bases for V and 0 bases for J; bases not matched to a gene: 5. Findings and limits, study-wide: More naive CD4+ cells and higher diversity were found in long-lived than in aged donors.

The use of a sample-barcoded 5' primer and a J-beta primer mix characterized a second PCR of about 7 to 12 cycles. TCRdb re-derived calls from the 5' RACE reads in MiXCR, one entry per CDR3 protein. The repertoire holds about 570,000 distinct CDR3 sequences, with 25% to 30% as singletons. The sample comprised blood. The gene calls are TRBV5-1 and TRBJ2-7; 9 nucleotides match TRBD2. The receptor was isolated from a woman in her 70s in good health. CDR3 bases: TGCGCCAGCAGCCCTCTAGCGGGGAGCTCCTACGAGCAGTACTTC. This codes for CASSPLAGSSYEQYF.